A single sample gave rise to the 25 T cell receptor beta chains below, sequenced in a study of Ad26.COV2.S vaccination and SARS-CoV-2 variants. Indicated treatment: about 20 received Ad26.COV2.S at low or high dose, single or two shots; several received placebo; per-sample allocation not given. Specimens were obtained on day 63 following the first vaccine or placebo injection. Sequencing was performed with immunoSEQ multiplex PCR; in TCRdb, only in-frame clones are kept and a portion is missing. The repertoire holds hundreds of thousands of clones, with roughly 84% as singletons. The specimen comprised peripheral blood, sampled in a trial of Ad26.COV2.S vaccine versus placebo. The receptor set was obtained from a person between 18 and 59 years old who received the Ad26.COV2.S COVID-19 vaccine or a placebo.

The chain couples TRBV7-2 to TRBJ1-1; 8 positions agree with TRBD1. Germline V gives CDR1 SGHTA, CDR2 FQGNSA. The CDR3 runs to 14 residues. Losses at the gene ends were 3 bases for V and 4 bases for J; bases not matched to a gene: 4. CDR3 nucleotide sequence: TGTGCCAGCAGCTTCCAGGGGGCCGGCACTGAAGCTTTCTTT. It is translated as CASSFQGAGTEAFF.

The chain is built from TRBV9 and TRBJ2-5; D possibly matches TRBD1 or TRBD2 (5 bases each). Per germline, CDR1 SGDLS and CDR2 YYNGEE. The ends were cut back, 3 bases at V and 7 bases at J, with 10 bases in the middle. There are 12 residues in the CDR3. CDR3 in amino acids: CASSGIGGTQYF. CDR3 bases: TGTGCCAGCAGCGGTATTGGGGGGACCCAGTACTTC.

The V and J genes are TRBV7-9 and TRBJ2-2; 14 nucleotides align to TRBD2. CDR1 is SEHNR, CDR2 FQNEAQ, per germline (reference sequence). This CDR3 has 17 amino acids. J was trimmed by 7 bases and V by 5 bases; bases with no gene match: 9. CDR3 loop: CASSAPGTSGSIGELFF. In DNA, the CDR3 is TGTGCCAGCAGCGCACCCGGGACTAGCGGGAGTATCGGGGAGCTGTTTTTT.

CDR3: CASSQNPRTRESPLHF. CDR3 nucleotide sequence: TGCGCCAGCAGTCAAAATCCGCGAACAAGGGAGTCACCCCTCCACTTT. The V and J genes are TRBV23-1 and TRBJ1-6; D unresolved. TRBV23-1 is treated as an ORF (open reading frame) with a function not yet certain. V lost 2 bases and J lost 10, with 18 bases in between. CDR3 length: 16 amino acids.

V usage is TRBV4-1 and J usage is TRBJ1-1; 9 bases agree with TRBD1. The CDR3 covers 17 residues. Germline CDR1 MGHRA, CDR2 YSYEKL. Trimming at V came to 0 bases and at J to 7 bases, leaving 12 bases not matched to a gene. CDR3 DNA sequence: TGCGCCAGCAGCCAAGAACAGGGGGCTGGATGGGTGGGTGAAGCTTTCTTT. This gives the protein CASSQEQGAGWVGEAFF.

This chain uses TRBV6-2 or TRBV6-3 with TRBJ1-5; 9 bases agree with TRBD1. V lost 2 bases to trimming and J lost 6 bases; unmatched junction nucleotides: 11. Germline CDR1 and CDR2: MNHEY and SVGEGT. The CDR3 covers 17 residues. The CDR3 reads CASSYGSGTGWVQPQHF. The CDR3 nucleotides read TGTGCCAGCAGTTACGGTTCCGGGACAGGGTGGGTTCAGCCCCAGCATTTT.

The J gene is TRBJ2-3, the V gene TRBV5-1; a possible D gene is TRBD2 (5 bases). Germline V gives CDR1 SGHRS, CDR2 YFSETQ. Trimming removed 0 bases at V and 1 base at J, with 6 bases between. The CDR3 spans 14 residues. DNA for the CDR3: TGCGCCAGCAGCTTGGTGGAGGGCACAGATACGCAGTATTTT. This translates into CASSLVEGTDTQYF.

This clone was seen more than once but under ten times. V gene TRBV19 combines with J gene TRBJ1-5; D uncertain. Germline CDR1 LNHDA, CDR2 SQIVND (reference sequence). Trimming removed 3 bases from V and 0 bases from J, with 15 bases in between. The CDR3 extends over 17 amino acids. The CDR3 reads CASSIIPGSYSNQPQHF. The CDR3 DNA follows: TGTGCCAGTAGTATTATCCCCGGCAGCTATAGCAATCAGCCCCAGCATTTT.

V gene TRBV19 combines with J gene TRBJ2-1; D is perhaps TRBD2 (5 bases). The V end was cut by 1 base, the J end by 7 bases, with 23 bases between. Germline CDR1 and CDR2: LNHDA and SQIVND (reference sequence). The length of the CDR3 is 18 residues. CDR3 coding DNA: TGTGCCAGTAGTATAGGCCCCCCTGGTTGGGGAGAAAGTAATGAGCAGTTCTTC. Amino acid sequence: CASSIGPPGWGESNEQFF.

The chain links TRBV6-5 to TRBJ2-7; D is perhaps TRBD1 (6 bases). In germline, CDR1 is MNHEY, CDR2 SVGAGI. Between the trimmed V and J ends, which lost 0 bases and 5 bases, there was a span of 14 bases. The CDR3 runs 15 residues. The CDR3 sequence: CASSYSNRELNEQYF. CDR3 DNA sequence: TGTGCCAGCAGTTACTCTAACAGGGAACTCAACGAGCAGTACTTC.

V gene TRBV13 combines with J gene TRBJ2-1, with a tentative D call TRBD1 (6 bases). The length of the CDR3 is 16 residues. V was trimmed by 6 bases and J by 6 bases, leaving 21 bases between them. CDR1 is PRHDT, CDR2 FYEKMQ, per germline (reference sequence). The DNA of the CDR3 is TGTGCCAGCAGTCCTACTCCAGGGGTTCGTTTCAATGAGCAGTTCTTC. Translated, it gives CASSPTPGVRFNEQFF.

This clone has just one count. CDR3: CASSLKGVGGSYNEQFF. The CDR3 DNA reads TGCGCCAGCAGCCTAAAAGGTGTAGGGGGCTCCTACAATGAGCAGTTCTTC. The chain recombines TRBV4-3 with TRBJ2-1, with D perhaps TRBD1 (6 bases). V was cut by 4 bases and J by 0 bases, with 16 bases left in between. This CDR3 is built from 17 residues. The germline V gene encodes CDR1 LGHNA and CDR2 YSLEER.

The chain combines TRBV4-1 with TRBJ2-3, with D unresolved. The CDR3 is 13 residues long. The germline V gene encodes CDR1 MGHRA and CDR2 YSYEKL. With 0 bases removed from V and 7 bases from J, the gap between germline ends came to 8 bases. The CDR3 DNA reads TGCGCCAGCAGCCAAGATCTGATAAATACGCAGTATTTT. It translates to CASSQDLINTQYF.

This clone was counted a few times. This chain joins TRBV19 and TRBJ1-3; D perhaps matches TRBD1 (6 bases). The V gene lost 5 bases and the J gene lost 2 bases, with 16 bases spanning the gap. The CDR3 contains 16 residues. The germline CDR1 and CDR2 sequences are LNHDA and SQIVND (reference sequence). DNA for the CDR3: TGTGCCAGTAGTGCCTACCACGGGGGCCCTGGAAACACCATATATTTT. Translated, it gives CASSAYHGGPGNTIYF.

This chain links TRBV7-9 with TRBJ1-6; 7 bases line up with TRBD1. CDR3 length: 19 residues. CDR1 is SEHNR, CDR2 FQNEAQ, per germline (reference sequence). The V gene end was trimmed by 1 base and the J gene end by 0 bases; junction bases not matched to a gene: 9. CDR3 coding DNA: TGTGCCAGCAGCTTAGACAAGGGGGCCCAAAGCTCCTATAATTCACCCCTCCACTTT. Amino acid sequence: CASSLDKGAQSSYNSPLHF.

This chain uses TRBV10-3 with TRBJ2-3; D not resolved. Trimming took 6 bases from V and 4 from J, leaving 14 bases between them. Looked up from germline, CDR1 is ENHRY and CDR2 is SYGVKD. The CDR3 has 14 residues. CDR3 residues: CAIRAHIAPDTQYF. The CDR3, as DNA: TGTGCCATCAGGGCCCACATCGCCCCAGATACGCAGTATTTT.

The V gene is TRBV5-1, the J gene TRBJ2-2, with D perhaps matching TRBD1 or TRBD2 (5 bases each). The CDR3 consists of 17 residues. CDR1 is SGHRS, CDR2 YFSETQ, per germline. V was trimmed by 2 bases and J by 0 bases, leaving 14 bases between them. The CDR3 loop reads CASSFPRDASNTGELFF. DNA for the CDR3: TGCGCCAGCAGCTTTCCCCGGGACGCCTCGAACACCGGGGAGCTGTTTTTT.

J is TRBJ2-1 and V is TRBV27, with a possible D match to TRBD1 (6 bases). The CDR3 runs to 14 residues. Germline CDR1 and CDR2: MNHEY and SMNVEV (reference sequence). V was clipped by 4 bases and J by 9 bases, with 16 bases between them. The CDR3 DNA reads as TGTGCCAGCAGTTACCAGGGGAGTGTAGCTGAGCAGTTCTTC. Translating gives CASSYQGSVAEQFF.

CDR3 region: CASSLGVGAIQETQYF. CDR3 coding DNA: TGTGCCAGCAGCTTAGGGGTAGGCGCCATCCAAGAGACCCAGTACTTC. V usage is TRBV7-9 and J usage is TRBJ2-5, with D unclear. Deletions cut 1 base from V and 1 base from J, with 13 bases between. CDR1 SEHNR and CDR2 FQNEAQ come from the germline V gene (reference sequence). The CDR3 covers 16 residues.

In DNA form, the CDR3 reads TGTGCCATCAGTGATCAGGGACTAGGAAACACCGGGGAGCTGTTTTTT. Protein product: CAISDQGLGNTGELFF. V usage is TRBV10-3 and J usage is TRBJ2-2; the match to TRBD2 covers 8 bases. CDR1 is ENHRY and CDR2 is SYGVKD in the germline V gene. Trimming cost V 3 bases and J 2 bases; bases outside gene matches: 5. The CDR3 consists of 16 residues.

The chain is built from TRBV6-5 and TRBJ2-5; D is uncertain. CDR1 is MNHEY and CDR2 is SVGAGI in the germline V gene. This CDR3 spans 10 amino acids. The V gene lost 0 bases and the J gene lost 9 bases, with 2 bases spanning the gap. The CDR3 sequence: CASSYSPQYF. CDR3 coding DNA: TGTGCCAGCAGTTACTCACCCCAGTACTTC.

The chain links TRBV6-5 to TRBJ2-7, with 8 bases fitting TRBD1. The V segment lost 7 bases and the J segment 2 bases; nucleotides outside the gene matches: 7. The CDR3 is 14 amino acids. Germline CDR1 and CDR2: MNHEY and SVGAGI. Written as DNA, the CDR3 is TGTGCCAGCACCACTACAGGGGGACCCTACGAGCAGTACTTC. Translation gives CASTTTGGPYEQYF.

The CDR3 DNA follows: TGTGCCAGCAGCGATGGCGGGTCCTACGAGCAGTACTTC. It translates to CASSDGGSYEQYF. V is TRBV5-6 and J is TRBJ2-7; D might be TRBD2 (5 bases). The germline V gene has CDR1 SGHDT and CDR2 YYEEEE. This CDR3 has 13 amino acids. Between the trimmed V and J ends, which lost 4 bases and 1 base, there was a span of 9 bases.

This clone has a single count. The chain couples TRBV10-2 to TRBJ2-3, with a tentative D call TRBD1 (6 bases). V lost 11 bases to trimming and J lost 2 bases, with 20 bases between them. The V gene's germline CDR1 is WSHSY and CDR2 SAAADI. The CDR3 length is 15 residues. The CDR3 DNA is TGCGCCGCAGTAAACGACAGGAAAAACACAGATACGCAGTATTTT. Translated: CAAVNDRKNTDTQYF.

The V call is TRBV7-2, the J call TRBJ2-7, with 12 nucleotides matching TRBD2. CDR3 length: 14 residues. V was pared by 4 bases and J by 5 bases, with 3 bases of the junction left unmatched. The germline CDR1 and CDR2 sequences are SGHTA and FQGNSA. The CDR3 DNA reads as TGTGCCAGCAGCTACGGACTAGCGGGGAACGAGCAGTACTTC. Encoded protein: CASSYGLAGNEQYF.